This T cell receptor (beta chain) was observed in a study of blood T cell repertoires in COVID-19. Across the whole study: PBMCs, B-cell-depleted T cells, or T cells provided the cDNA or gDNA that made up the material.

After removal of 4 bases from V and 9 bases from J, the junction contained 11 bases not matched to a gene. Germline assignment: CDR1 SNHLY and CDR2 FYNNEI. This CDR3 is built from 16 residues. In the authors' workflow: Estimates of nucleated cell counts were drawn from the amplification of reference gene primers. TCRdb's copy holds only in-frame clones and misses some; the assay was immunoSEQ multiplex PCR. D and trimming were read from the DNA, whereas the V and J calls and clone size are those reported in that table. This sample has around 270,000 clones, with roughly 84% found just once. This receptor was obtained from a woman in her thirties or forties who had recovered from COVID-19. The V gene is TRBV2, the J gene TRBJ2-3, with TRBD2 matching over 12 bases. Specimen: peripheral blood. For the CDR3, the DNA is TGTGCCAGCAGTGGATGGACTAGCGGGGATAGGAAGACGCAGTATTTT. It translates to CASSGWTSGDRKTQYF.